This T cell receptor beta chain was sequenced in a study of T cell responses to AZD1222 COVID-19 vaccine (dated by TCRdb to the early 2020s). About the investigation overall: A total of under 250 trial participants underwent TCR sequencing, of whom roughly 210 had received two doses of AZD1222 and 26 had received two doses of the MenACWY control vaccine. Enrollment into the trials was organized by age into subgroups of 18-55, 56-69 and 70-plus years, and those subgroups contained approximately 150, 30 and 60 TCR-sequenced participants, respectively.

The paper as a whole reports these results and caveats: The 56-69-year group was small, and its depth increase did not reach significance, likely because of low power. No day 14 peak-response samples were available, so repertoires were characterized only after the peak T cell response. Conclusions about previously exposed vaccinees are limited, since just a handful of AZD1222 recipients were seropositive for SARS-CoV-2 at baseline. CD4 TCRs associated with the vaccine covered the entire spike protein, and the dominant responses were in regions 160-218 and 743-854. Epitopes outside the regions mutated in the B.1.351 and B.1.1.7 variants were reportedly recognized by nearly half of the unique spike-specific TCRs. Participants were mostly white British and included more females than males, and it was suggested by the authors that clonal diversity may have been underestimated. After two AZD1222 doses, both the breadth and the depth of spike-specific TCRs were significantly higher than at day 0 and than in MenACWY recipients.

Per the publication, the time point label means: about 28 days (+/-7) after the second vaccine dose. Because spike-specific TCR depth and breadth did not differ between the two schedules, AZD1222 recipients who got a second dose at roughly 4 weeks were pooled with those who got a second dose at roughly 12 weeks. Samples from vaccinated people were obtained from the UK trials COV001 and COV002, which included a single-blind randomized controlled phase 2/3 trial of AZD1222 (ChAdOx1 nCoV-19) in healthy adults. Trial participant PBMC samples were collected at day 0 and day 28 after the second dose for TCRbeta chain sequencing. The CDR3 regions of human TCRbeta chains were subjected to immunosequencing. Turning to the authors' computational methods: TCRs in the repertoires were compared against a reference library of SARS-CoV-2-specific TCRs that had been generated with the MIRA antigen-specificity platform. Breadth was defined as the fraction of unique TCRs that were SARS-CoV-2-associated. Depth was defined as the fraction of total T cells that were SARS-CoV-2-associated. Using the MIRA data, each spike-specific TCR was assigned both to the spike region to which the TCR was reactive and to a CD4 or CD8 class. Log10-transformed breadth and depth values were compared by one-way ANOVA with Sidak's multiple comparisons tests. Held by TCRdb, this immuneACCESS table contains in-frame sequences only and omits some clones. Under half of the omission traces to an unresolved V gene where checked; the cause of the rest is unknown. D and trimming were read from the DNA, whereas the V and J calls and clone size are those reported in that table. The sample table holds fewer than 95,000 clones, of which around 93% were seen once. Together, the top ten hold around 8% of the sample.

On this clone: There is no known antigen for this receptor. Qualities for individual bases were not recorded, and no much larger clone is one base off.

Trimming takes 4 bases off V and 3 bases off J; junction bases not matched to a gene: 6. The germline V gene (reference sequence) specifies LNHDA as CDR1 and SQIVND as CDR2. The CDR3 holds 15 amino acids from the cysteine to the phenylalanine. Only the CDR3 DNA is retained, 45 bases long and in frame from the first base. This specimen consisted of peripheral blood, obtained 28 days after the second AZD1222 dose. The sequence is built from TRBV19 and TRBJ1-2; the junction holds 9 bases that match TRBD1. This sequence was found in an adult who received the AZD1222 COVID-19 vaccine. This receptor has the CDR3 CASSTGQGLDYGYTF. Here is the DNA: TGTGCCAGTAGTACAGGACAGGGGCTGGACTATGGCTACACCTTC.